The rows below give T cell receptor beta chains drawn from one sample of a study of shared clonotypes between healthy human individuals. Method: immunoSEQ multiplex PCR; TCRdb's copy keeps in-frame clones and lacks some. The table shows approximately 740,000 clones, with around 67% occurring only once. Sequencing input: memory CD4+ T cells sorted from blood. These receptors all come from a woman aged 30 to 39 in good health. Each CDR3 is given with its conserved first and last residue. The D gene is left open where the match is weak. Size tells how often a clone was seen (once, few, many) or the class of an expanded clone, and some rows leave it out.

j_gene: TRBJ1-2
d_gene: NA
v_gene: TRBV19
abundance: few
len: 15
CDR3nt: TGTGCCAGTAGTATAGTGCCAGTCGAACTCTATGGCTACACCTTC
CDR3aa: CASSIVPVELYGYTF

j_gene: TRBJ2-5
d_gene: TRBD1
v_gene: TRBV11-1
abundance: NA
len: 17
CDR3nt: TGTGCCAGCAGCTCCTTCCTAACTGCGACAGGGAAGGAGACCCAGTACTTC
CDR3aa: CASSSFLTATGKETQYF

j_gene: TRBJ2-2
d_gene: NA
v_gene: TRBV6-5
abundance: NA
len: 15
CDR3nt: TGTGCCAGCTTGAGGTCGGGAGCCATTACCGGGGAGCTGTTTTTT
CDR3aa: CASLRSGAITGELFF

j_gene: TRBJ2-1
d_gene: TRBD2
v_gene: TRBV30
abundance: NA
len: 14
CDR3nt: TGTGCCTGGAAGCCGGGACTAGCGGTCAATGAGCAGTTCTTC
CDR3aa: CAWKPGLAVNEQFF

j_gene: TRBJ2-7
d_gene: TRBD2
v_gene: TRBV4-1
abundance: NA
len: 16
CDR3nt: TGCGCCAGCAGCCATCCGGGACTAGCGGTACCCTACGAGCAGTACTTC
CDR3aa: CASSHPGLAVPYEQYF

j_gene: TRBJ2-7
d_gene: TRBD2
v_gene: TRBV5-1
abundance: NA
len: 14
CDR3nt: TGCGCCAGCAGGTCGGGACTAGGCTTATACGAGCAGTACTTC
CDR3aa: CASRSGLGLYEQYF

j_gene: TRBJ2-1
d_gene: TRBD2
v_gene: TRBV19
abundance: NA
len: 18
CDR3nt: TGTGCCAGTAAGGCGATGGGGAGGGCAACCCAAAACGCCAATGAGCAGTTCTTC
CDR3aa: CASKAMGRATQNANEQFF

j_gene: TRBJ2-2
d_gene: TRBD2
v_gene: TRBV18
abundance: few
len: 16
CDR3nt: TGTGCCAGTCGAATCGCGGCGGGAGCATCCACCGGGGAGCTGTTTTTT
CDR3aa: CASRIAAGASTGELFF

j_gene: TRBJ2-3
d_gene: TRBD1
v_gene: TRBV28
abundance: NA
len: 18
CDR3nt: TGTGCCAGCACCACCCCCCGCCTGACAGGGCCCAGCACAGATACGCAGTATTTT
CDR3aa: CASTTPRLTGPSTDTQYF

j_gene: TRBJ1-1
d_gene: TRBD1
v_gene: TRBV28
abundance: NA
len: 14
CDR3nt: TGTGCCAGCAGTACCGGACAGGGCATCACTGAAGCTTTCTTT
CDR3aa: CASSTGQGITEAFF

j_gene: TRBJ1-2
d_gene: NA
v_gene: TRBV10-3
abundance: NA
len: 14
CDR3nt: TGTGCCATCAGTGAGGTCAGAGAGAACTATGGCTACACCTTC
CDR3aa: CAISEVRENYGYTF

j_gene: TRBJ1-1
d_gene: TRBD1
v_gene: TRBV7-8
abundance: NA
len: 15
CDR3nt: TGTGCCAGCAGCTCCACGACAGGGGAAGGCACTGAAGCTTTCTTT
CDR3aa: CASSSTTGEGTEAFF

j_gene: TRBJ1-2
d_gene: NA
v_gene: TRBV5-1
abundance: few
len: 14
CDR3nt: TGCGCCAGCAGCTTGCAGGGCGGGAGTTATGGCTACACCTTC
CDR3aa: CASSLQGGSYGYTF

j_gene: TRBJ2-7
d_gene: TRBD1
v_gene: TRBV5-6
abundance: NA
len: 14
CDR3nt: TGTGCCAGCAGCCCGGACAGGCCCCCCTACGAGCAGTACTTC
CDR3aa: CASSPDRPPYEQYF

j_gene: TRBJ1-1
d_gene: NA
v_gene: TRBV7-9
abundance: NA
len: 15
CDR3nt: TGTGCCAGCAGAGCTTCGGGGCAGACTAACACTGAAGCTTTCTTT
CDR3aa: CASRASGQTNTEAFF

j_gene: TRBJ1-1
d_gene: NA
v_gene: TRBV28
abundance: NA
len: 13
CDR3nt: TGTGCCAGCAGTTTGGTCAGGGTGACTGAAGCTTTCTTT
CDR3aa: CASSLVRVTEAFF

j_gene: TRBJ1-5
d_gene: NA
v_gene: TRBV6-1
abundance: NA
len: 14
CDR3nt: TGTGCCAGCAGTGCAATGGATATAGGGCAGCCCCAGCATTTT
CDR3aa: CASSAMDIGQPQHF

j_gene: TRBJ2-3
d_gene: NA
v_gene: TRBV5-1
abundance: NA
len: 16
CDR3nt: TGCGCCAGCAGCTTGGTGAGGGACACTAGCACAGATACGCAGTATTTT
CDR3aa: CASSLVRDTSTDTQYF

j_gene: TRBJ2-2
d_gene: NA
v_gene: TRBV5-1
abundance: few
len: 15
CDR3nt: TGCGCCAGCAGCTTGGAGGTTGGGAACACCGGGGAGCTGTTTTTT
CDR3aa: CASSLEVGNTGELFF

j_gene: TRBJ1-2
d_gene: NA
v_gene: TRBV27
abundance: few
len: 14
CDR3nt: TGTGCCAGCACCAAAGCCCGGGACAAGACCTCCTGCGGATTC
CDR3aa: CASTKARDKTSCGF

j_gene: TRBJ2-2
d_gene: NA
v_gene: TRBV7-2
abundance: NA
len: 13
CDR3nt: TGTGCCAGCAGCTGGGGCACTGGCAGGGAGCTGTTTTTT
CDR3aa: CASSWGTGRELFF

j_gene: TRBJ2-1
d_gene: NA
v_gene: TRBV28
abundance: NA
len: 14
CDR3nt: TGTGCCAGCTTCACCCCTGGGACCTACAATGAGCAGTTCTTC
CDR3aa: CASFTPGTYNEQFF

j_gene: TRBJ1-1
d_gene: NA
v_gene: TRBV6-1
abundance: NA
len: 14
CDR3nt: TGTGCCAGCAGTGCAGGACGGTTGAACACTGAAGCTTTCTTT
CDR3aa: CASSAGRLNTEAFF

j_gene: TRBJ2-1
d_gene: NA
v_gene: TRBV7-8
abundance: few
len: 14
CDR3nt: TGTGCCAGCAGCTTGGTGGCTTATGCCAATGAGCAGTTCTTC
CDR3aa: CASSLVAYANEQFF

j_gene: TRBJ1-2
d_gene: NA
v_gene: TRBV27
abundance: NA
len: 12
CDR3nt: TGTGCCAGCCGGGGCTCCGGTTATGGCTACACCTTC
CDR3aa: CASRGSGYGYTF

j_gene: TRBJ2-1
d_gene: TRBD2
v_gene: TRBV11-2
abundance: NA
len: 19
CDR3nt: TGTGCCAGCAGCTTGGGGCTAGCGGAGTCCCTAGAGTACTACAATGAGCAGTTCTTC
CDR3aa: CASSLGLAESLEYYNEQFF

j_gene: TRBJ2-5
d_gene: TRBD2
v_gene: TRBV18
abundance: NA
len: 18
CDR3nt: TGTGCCAGCTCACCGACCGGGACTAGCGGGACGAGGCTAGAGACCCAGTACTTC
CDR3aa: CASSPTGTSGTRLETQYF

j_gene: TRBJ2-7
d_gene: NA
v_gene: TRBV21-1
abundance: NA
len: 11
CDR3nt: TGTGCCAGCAGCAAAATTTTCGAGCAGTACTTC
CDR3aa: CASSKIFEQYF

j_gene: TRBJ2-2
d_gene: TRBD1
v_gene: TRBV28
abundance: NA
len: 17
CDR3nt: TGTGCCAGCAGTTTATCCCGGGACAGGGGGCAAGGCGGGGAGCTGTTTTTT
CDR3aa: CASSLSRDRGQGGELFF

j_gene: TRBJ2-6
d_gene: NA
v_gene: TRBV5-1
abundance: NA
len: 16
CDR3nt: TGCGCCAGCAGCCAAACCGTAGGGGCTGGGGCCAACGTCCTGACTTTC
CDR3aa: CASSQTVGAGANVLTF

j_gene: TRBJ2-6
d_gene: NA
v_gene: TRBV4-1
abundance: NA
len: 18
CDR3nt: TGCGCCAGCAGCCTCCGACAGGCGGGGGAATCTGGGGCCAACGTCCTGACTTTC
CDR3aa: CASSLRQAGESGANVLTF

j_gene: TRBJ2-2
d_gene: NA
v_gene: TRBV7-9
abundance: NA
len: 14
CDR3nt: TGTGCCAGCAGTGATGGAGGGGGCACCGGGGAGCTGTTTTTT
CDR3aa: CASSDGGGTGELFF

j_gene: TRBJ2-3
d_gene: NA
v_gene: TRBV7-9
abundance: NA
len: 12
CDR3nt: TGTGCCAGCAGCTTTTCCCCAGATACGCAGTATTTT
CDR3aa: CASSFSPDTQYF

j_gene: TRBJ2-7
d_gene: NA
v_gene: TRBV7-2
abundance: NA
len: 14
CDR3nt: TGTGCCAGCAGCTCCAATAGGGGGTCCTACGAGCAGTACTTC
CDR3aa: CASSSNRGSYEQYF

j_gene: TRBJ2-5
d_gene: NA
v_gene: TRBV2
abundance: NA
len: 12
CDR3nt: TGTGCCAGCAGGCGGGACCAAGAGACCCAGTACTTC
CDR3aa: CASRRDQETQYF

j_gene: TRBJ1-4
d_gene: NA
v_gene: TRBV29-1
abundance: NA
len: 15
CDR3nt: TGCAGCGTGGAGACAGGACCCGAAGGGGGTGAAAAACTGTTTTTT
CDR3aa: CSVETGPEGGEKLFF

j_gene: TRBJ1-5
d_gene: NA
v_gene: TRBV6-1
abundance: many
len: 15
CDR3nt: TGTGCCAGCAGTGATAACAGGGCCCCGAATCAGCCCCAGCATTTT
CDR3aa: CASSDNRAPNQPQHF

j_gene: TRBJ2-2
d_gene: NA
v_gene: TRBV18
abundance: few
len: 15
CDR3nt: TGTGCCAGCTCCCTACCGGGATCCTCGATGGGGGAGCTGTTTTTT
CDR3aa: CASSLPGSSMGELFF

j_gene: TRBJ2-1
d_gene: NA
v_gene: TRBV6-6
abundance: many
len: 14
CDR3nt: TGTGCCAGCAGTGACCGGGTGGGGGACAATGAGCAGTTCTTC
CDR3aa: CASSDRVGDNEQFF

j_gene: TRBJ2-1
d_gene: TRBD2
v_gene: TRBV5-5
abundance: few
len: 16
CDR3nt: TGTGCCAGCAGCGGAACCTCGGGAGGGCCGGGCAATGAGCAGTTCTTC
CDR3aa: CASSGTSGGPGNEQFF

j_gene: TRBJ2-5
d_gene: NA
v_gene: TRBV9
abundance: NA
len: 15
CDR3nt: TGTGCCAGCAGCATAGGTTGGCACAATCAAGAGACCCAGTACTTC
CDR3aa: CASSIGWHNQETQYF

j_gene: TRBJ2-5
d_gene: TRBD2
v_gene: TRBV11-2
abundance: NA
len: 13
CDR3nt: TGTGCCAGCAGTCGGGGAGGGAGAGAGACCCAGTACTTC
CDR3aa: CASSRGGRETQYF

j_gene: TRBJ2-5
d_gene: NA
v_gene: TRBV5-4
abundance: few
len: 13
CDR3nt: TGTGCCAGCAGCTTGGAGGCTAGCGAGGTGGGGTACTTC
CDR3aa: CASSLEASEVGYF

j_gene: TRBJ2-3
d_gene: NA
v_gene: TRBV27
abundance: NA
len: 15
CDR3nt: TGTGCCAGCAGTTTATCATGGGTGGCCTTTGATACGCAGTATTTT
CDR3aa: CASSLSWVAFDTQYF

j_gene: TRBJ1-2
d_gene: TRBD1
v_gene: TRBV28
abundance: NA
len: 13
CDR3nt: TGTGCCAGCAGCCCCGGACAGGGCTATGGCTACACCTTC
CDR3aa: CASSPGQGYGYTF

j_gene: TRBJ2-3
d_gene: NA
v_gene: TRBV2
abundance: many
len: 14
CDR3nt: TGTGCCAGCAGTGAAGCGGAAGCGGAAGATACGCAGTATTTT
CDR3aa: CASSEAEAEDTQYF